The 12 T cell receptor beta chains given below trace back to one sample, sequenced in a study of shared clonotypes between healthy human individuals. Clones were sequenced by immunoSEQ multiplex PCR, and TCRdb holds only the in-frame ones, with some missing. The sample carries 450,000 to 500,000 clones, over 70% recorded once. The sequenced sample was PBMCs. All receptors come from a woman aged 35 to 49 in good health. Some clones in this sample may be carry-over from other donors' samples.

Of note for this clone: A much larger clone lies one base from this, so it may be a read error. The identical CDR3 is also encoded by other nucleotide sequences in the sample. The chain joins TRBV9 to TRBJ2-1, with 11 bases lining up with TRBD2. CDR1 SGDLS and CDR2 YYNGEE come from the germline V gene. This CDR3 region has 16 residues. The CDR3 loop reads CASSVAGGPTYNEQFF. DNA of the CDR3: TGTGCAAGCAGCGTAGCGGGAGGGCCTACCTACAATGAGCAGTTCTTC. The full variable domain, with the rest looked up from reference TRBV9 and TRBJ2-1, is DSGVTQTPKHLITATGQRVTLRCSPRSGDLSVYWYQQSLDQGLQFLIQYYNGEERAKGNILERFSAQQFPDLHSELNLSSLELGDSALYFCASSVAGGPTYNEQFFGPGTRLTVL.

The CDR3 DNA reads TGTGCCAGCAGCTTAGGGACGGGGGCCTCCTACGAGCAGTACTTC. This translates into CASSLGTGASYEQYF. The chain carries TRBV5-6 and TRBJ2-7; either TRBD1 or TRBD2 may supply D (6 bases each). V shed 2 bases and J shed 0 bases, with 12 bases lying between them. Germline V lookup: CDR1 SGHDT, CDR2 YYEEEE. The length of the CDR3 is 15 residues.

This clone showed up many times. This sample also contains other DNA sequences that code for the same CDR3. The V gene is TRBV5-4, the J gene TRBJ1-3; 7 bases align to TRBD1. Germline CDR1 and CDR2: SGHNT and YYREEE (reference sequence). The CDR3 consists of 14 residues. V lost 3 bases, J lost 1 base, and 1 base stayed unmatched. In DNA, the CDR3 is TGTGCCAGCAGCTCCAGGGGGTCTGGAAACACCATATATTTT. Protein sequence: CASSSRGSGNTIYF.

The DNA for the CDR3 is TGTGCCAGCAGTTACGGGCCACTAGTGCTGGAGACCCAGTACTTC. The encoded protein is CASSYGPLVLETQYF. V is TRBV6-5 and J is TRBJ2-5; perhaps TRBD2 as D (5 bases). The ends were cut back, 2 bases at V and 5 bases at J, with 15 bases in the middle. Germline V lookup: CDR1 MNHEY, CDR2 SVGAGI. The CDR3 loop spans 15 amino acids.

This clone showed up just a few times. As DNA, the CDR3 is TGCGCCAGCAGCTTGAGGACACCAACTAATGAAAAACTGTTTTTT. Translated, it gives CASSLRTPTNEKLFF. This rearrangement joins TRBV5-1 to TRBJ1-4, with D perhaps TRBD1 (5 bases). The ends were cut back, 1 base at V and 0 bases at J, with 7 bases in the middle. Germline CDR1 and CDR2: SGHRS and YFSETQ. The CDR3 has 15 amino acids.

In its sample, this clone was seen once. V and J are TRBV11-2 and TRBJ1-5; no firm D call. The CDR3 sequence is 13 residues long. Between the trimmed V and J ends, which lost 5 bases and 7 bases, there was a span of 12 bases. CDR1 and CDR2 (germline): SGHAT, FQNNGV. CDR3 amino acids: CASSPQGGQPQHF. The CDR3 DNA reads TGTGCCAGCAGCCCCCAAGGAGGGCAGCCCCAGCATTTT.

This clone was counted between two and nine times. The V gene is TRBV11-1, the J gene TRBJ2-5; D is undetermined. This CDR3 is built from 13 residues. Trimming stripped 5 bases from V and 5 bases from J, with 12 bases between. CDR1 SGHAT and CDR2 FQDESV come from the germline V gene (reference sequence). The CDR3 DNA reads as TGTGCCAGCAGCCCCAGGAGCGTGGAGACCCAGTACTTC. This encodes CASSPRSVETQYF. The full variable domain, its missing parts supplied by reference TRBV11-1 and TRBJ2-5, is EAEVAQSPRYKITEKSQAVAFWCDPISGHATLYWYRQILGQGPELLVQFQDESVVDDSQLPKDRFSAERLKGVDSTLKIQPAELGDSAMYLCASSPRSVETQYFGPGTRLLVL.

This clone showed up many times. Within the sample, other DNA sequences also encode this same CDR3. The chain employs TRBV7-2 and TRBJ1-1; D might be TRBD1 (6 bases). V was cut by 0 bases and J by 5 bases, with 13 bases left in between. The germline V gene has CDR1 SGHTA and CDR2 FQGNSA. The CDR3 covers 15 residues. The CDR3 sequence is CASSLASRGWTEAFF. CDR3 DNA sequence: TGTGCCAGCAGCTTAGCTTCCAGGGGTTGGACTGAAGCTTTCTTT.

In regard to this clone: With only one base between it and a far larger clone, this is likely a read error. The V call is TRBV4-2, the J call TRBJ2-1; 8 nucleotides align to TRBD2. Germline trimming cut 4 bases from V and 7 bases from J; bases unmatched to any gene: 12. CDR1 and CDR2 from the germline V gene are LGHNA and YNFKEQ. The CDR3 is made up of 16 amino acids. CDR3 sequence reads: CASSRPGLVGSNEQFF. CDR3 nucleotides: TGTGCCAGCAGCCGGCCGGGACTAGTGGGAAGTAATGAGCAGTTCTTC.

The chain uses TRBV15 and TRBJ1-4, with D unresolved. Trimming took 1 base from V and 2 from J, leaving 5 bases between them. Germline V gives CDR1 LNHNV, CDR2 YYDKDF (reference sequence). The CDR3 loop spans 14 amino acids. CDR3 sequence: CATSRGLTNEKLFF. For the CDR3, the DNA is TGTGCCACCAGCAGAGGGTTGACTAATGAAAAACTGTTTTTT.

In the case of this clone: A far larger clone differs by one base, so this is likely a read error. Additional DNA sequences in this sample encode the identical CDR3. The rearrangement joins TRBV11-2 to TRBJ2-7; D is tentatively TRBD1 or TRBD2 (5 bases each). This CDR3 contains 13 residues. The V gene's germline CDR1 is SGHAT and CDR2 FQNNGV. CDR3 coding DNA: TGTGCCAGCAGCCACTTTGGGGGTTACGAACAGTACTTC. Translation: CASSHFGGYEQYF.

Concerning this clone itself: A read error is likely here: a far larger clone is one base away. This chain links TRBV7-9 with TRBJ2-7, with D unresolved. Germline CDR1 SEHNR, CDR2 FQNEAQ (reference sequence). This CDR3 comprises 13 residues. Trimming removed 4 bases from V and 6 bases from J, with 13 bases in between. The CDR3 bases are TGTGCCAGCAGCTCCTCGCCAAGGAGCGAGCAGTACTTC. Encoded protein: CASSSSPRSEQYF. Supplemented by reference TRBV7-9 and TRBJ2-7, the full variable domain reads DTGVSQNPRHKITKRGQNVTFRCDPISEHNRLYWYRQTLGQGPEFLTYFQNEAQLEKSRLLSDRFSAERPKGSFSTLEIQRTEQGDSAMYLCASSSSPRSEQYFGPGTRLTVT.